This TCR beta chain was profiled in a study of CD8 T cells in Susac syndrome. Reverse transcription of roughly 0.5 to 1 ug RNA was performed with random hexamers. TCRdb passed the immunoSEQ multiplex PCR reads through MiXCR, listing each CDR3 protein once. The sample holds fewer than 350,000 distinct CDR3 sequences; 75% to 85% are singletons and the top ten take roughly 0.21%. This TCR derives from a human donor with multiple sclerosis. The sample consisted of CD8+ T cells from PBMCs.

CDR3 bases: TGTGCCAGCAGTGAACTTGACAGGGCAAACACCGGGGAGCTGTTTTTT. This translates into CASSELDRANTGELFF. The chain carries TRBV27 and TRBJ2-2; 7 bases agree with TRBD1. The germline V gene has CDR1 MNHEY and CDR2 SMNVEV (reference sequence). This CDR3 has 16 amino acids. The V and J ends lost 5 bases and 2 bases, in that order; junction bases with no gene match: 8.